Sequencing of this T cell receptor beta chain was carried out in a study of human T cells and chemical hapten exposure. About the research overall: Weekly diphenylcyclopropenone doses were given to patients' scalps across the roughly 25-week study.

This clonotype occurred many times. Antigen unknown. The junction had 3 bases not matched to a gene; V was cut back by 0 bases and J by 4 bases. Germline V gene data show CDR1 as KGHSY and CDR2 as FQNENV. CDR3 size: 15 residues. Each CDR3 protein gets one entry after TCRdb re-called the RACE reads with MiXCR. The repertoire holds tens of thousands of distinct CDR3 sequences, roughly 6.7% seen once, with about 1.5% in the top ten. Regarding the study as a whole: All donors were alopecia patients, so their immunity may differ from that of healthy people.

As to time point: pre-sensitization, week 0. Treatment described: therapeutic diphenylcyclopropenone sensitization with weekly scalp DPC. Blood draws came first, before each patch test. The sequences come from whole blood, collected in connection with sensitization to the hapten diphenylcyclopropenone (DPC). V is TRBV16 and J is TRBJ1-5, with 7 bases lining up with TRBD1. The TCR comes from a woman younger than 45 with alopecia areata. Some clones in this sample may be carry-over from other donors' samples. The CDR3 here is CASSQSKGANQPQHF. Here the CDR3 DNA reads TGTGCCAGCAGCCAATCAAAGGGGGCGAATCAGCCCCAGCATTTT.